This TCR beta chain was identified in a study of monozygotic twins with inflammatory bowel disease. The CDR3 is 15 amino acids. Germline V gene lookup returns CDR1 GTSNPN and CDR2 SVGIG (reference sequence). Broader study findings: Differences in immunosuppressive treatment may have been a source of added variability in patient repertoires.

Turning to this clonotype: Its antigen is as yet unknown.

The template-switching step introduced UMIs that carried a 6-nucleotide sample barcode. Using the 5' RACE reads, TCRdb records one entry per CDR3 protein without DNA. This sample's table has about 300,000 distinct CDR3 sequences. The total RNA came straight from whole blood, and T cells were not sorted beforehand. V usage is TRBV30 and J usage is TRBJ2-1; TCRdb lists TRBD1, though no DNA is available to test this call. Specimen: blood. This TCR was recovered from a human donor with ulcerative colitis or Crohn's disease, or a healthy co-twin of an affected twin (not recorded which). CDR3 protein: CAWRPRTLLGNEQFF. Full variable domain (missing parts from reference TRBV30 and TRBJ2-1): SQTIHQWPATLVQPVGSPLSLECTVEGTSNPNLYWYRQAAGRGLQLLFYSVGIGQISSEVPQNLSASRPQDRQFILSSKKLLLSDSGFYLCAWRPRTLLGNEQFFGPGTRLTVL.